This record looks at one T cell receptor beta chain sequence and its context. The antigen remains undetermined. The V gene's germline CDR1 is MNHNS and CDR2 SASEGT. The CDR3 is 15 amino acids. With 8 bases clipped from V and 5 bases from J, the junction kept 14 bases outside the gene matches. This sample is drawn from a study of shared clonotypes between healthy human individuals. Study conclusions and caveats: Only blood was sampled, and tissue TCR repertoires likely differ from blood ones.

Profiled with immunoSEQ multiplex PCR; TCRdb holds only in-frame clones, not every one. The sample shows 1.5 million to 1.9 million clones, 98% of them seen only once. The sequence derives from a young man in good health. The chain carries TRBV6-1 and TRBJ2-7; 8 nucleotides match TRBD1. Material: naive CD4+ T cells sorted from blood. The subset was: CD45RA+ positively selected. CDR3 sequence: CASHRGSRGLHEQYF. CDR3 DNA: TGTGCCAGCCACCGTGGGAGCAGGGGGCTTCACGAGCAGTACTTC.